Listed below are T cell receptor beta chains from one sample, sequenced in a study of blood T cell repertoires in COVID-19. Profiling relied on immunoSEQ multiplex PCR, and the TCRdb table lists in-frame clones only, not all of them. This sample has about 12,000 clones, with 82% found just once. Source material: peripheral blood. The receptors originated from a human donor in a cohort sampled during active COVID-19. The conserved cysteine and the conserved F or W are not part of the CDR3 here.

j_call v_call cdr3_aa
TRBJ1-3 TRBV28 ASQGAPGNTIY
TRBJ2-7 TRBV18 ASSPPDSNYEQY
TRBJ2-2 TRBV10-1 ASSESGGVRTGELF
TRBJ2-3 TRBV2 ASSVRFTDTQY
TRBJ2-1 TRBV4-2 ASSQAGTTNNEQF
TRBJ1-2 TRBV18 ASSYSSRDHGYT
TRBJ1-1 TRBV7-2 ASSLDRNTEAF
TRBJ1-4 TRBV3-1/TRBV3-2 ASSPWGRGSNEKLF
TRBJ1-3 TRBV4-1 ASSADGNTIY
TRBJ1-2 TRBV7-8 ASSPRTGSFGYT
TRBJ2-3 TRBV5-8 ASSLAGLHTQY
TRBJ2-6 TRBV6-5 ANQGAGANVLT
TRBJ1-1 TRBV7-2 ASTKDRAYEAF
TRBJ1-1 TRBV27 ASRRQGSTEAF
TRBJ1-1 TRBV29-1 SVNQGFTLNTEAF
TRBJ1-1 TRBV5-1 ASSSQGANTEAF
TRBJ2-1 TRBV24-1 ATSDSRQGSNEQF
TRBJ2-7 TRBV19 ASRKRQGGPLY
TRBJ2-1 TRBV21-1 ASSKDPGQGGSNEQF
TRBJ1-4 TRBV19 ASDTGTLPGEKLF
TRBJ1-2 TRBV6-4 ASRGGIGYT
TRBJ2-3 TRBV7-7 ASSPQGAATDTQY
TRBJ2-5 TRBV7-3 ASSRDFLETQY
TRBJ2-2 TRBV5-4 ASSSRTSGGADTGELF
TRBJ2-3 TRBV11-2 ASSFQGTDTQY
TRBJ2-3 TRBV9 ASSFGTAPDTQY
TRBJ1-5 TRBV2 ASSEFPYNQPQH
TRBJ2-1 TRBV6-5 ASSYRDRVKDEQF
TRBJ2-3 TRBV11-3 ASSFREGPTDTQY
TRBJ2-7 TRBV7-2 ASSQGGGIREQY
TRBJ2-7 TRBV15 ATSGTGGRSYEQY
TRBJ1-3 TRBV18 ASSPVQQGGNTIY
TRBJ1-2 TRBV4-3 ASSQDRVYGYT
TRBJ2-7 TRBV6-5 ASRMFRGYYEQY
TRBJ2-1 TRBV30 AWSVSSGGTNEQF
TRBJ1-1 TRBV29-1 SVERTVLSTEAF
TRBJ1-3 TRBV11-2 ASSLVRSPSGNTIY
TRBJ1-6 TRBV6-6 ASRRQGVDSPLH
TRBJ1-6 TRBV30 AWDSAGEGTTYNSPLH
TRBJ2-2 TRBV28 ASSTTGGFYGTGELF
TRBJ1-1 TRBV6-4 ASSDESGGIAF
TRBJ2-3 TRBV5-1 ASSLLTSGGRRDTQY
TRBJ2-7 TRBV6-5 ASRLTGTGIYEQY
TRBJ1-5 TRBV6-5 ASSSGTVDQPQH
TRBJ2-5 TRBV5-4 ASRPQAGARETQY
TRBJ2-7 TRBV5-4 ASSLRQGGGYEQY
TRBJ2-7 TRBV10-3 AISSGTDSYEQY
TRBJ2-5 TRBV6-2/TRBV6-3 ASSASIGTGIETQY
TRBJ2-5 TRBV7-8 ASSRDTDSFGEETQY
TRBJ2-7 TRBV4-3 ASSQALQTYEQY